This T cell receptor beta chain was sequenced during a study of response to subunit inactivated influenza vaccine. Study-wide results and limits: The authors suggested that every seasonal influenza vaccination recruits few new T cells.

Germline V gene lookup returns CDR1 DFQATT and CDR2 SNEGSKA (reference sequence). With V trimmed by 0 bases and J by 4 bases, 5 bases remained unmatched. There are 14 residues in the CDR3. This clonotype was observed a handful of times. What it binds is not known. TCRdb ran MiXCR on the RT-PCR reads and lists one entry per CDR3 protein. Among roughly 520,000 distinct CDR3 sequences, 25% were seen once, and the ten largest hold 1.5% to 2%. This sequence was found in a man aged 50-59 years who received an inactivated influenza vaccine. The chain joins TRBV20-1 to TRBJ2-7, with 8 bases that match TRBD2. Sample: CD4+ T cells sorted from PBMCs, taken 5 to 6 days after vaccination. The CDR3 sequence is CSARDGGGRYEQYF. Written as DNA, the CDR3 is TGCAGTGCTAGAGATGGTGGCGGGAGGTACGAGCAGTACTTC.